The 8 T cell receptor beta chains given below trace back to one sample, sequenced in a study of beta chain features in type 1 diabetes. Sequencing targeted expressed TCRB transcripts, as all isolated RNA had been reverse transcribed. Using immunoSEQ multiplex PCR, the repertoire was profiled, and TCRdb retains in-frame clones only, with some absent. The sample has more than 350,000 clones; around 10% are singletons. Sequenced sample: naive CD4+ T cells from blood. Receptors were obtained from a woman aged 18-29 years in good health.

This clone was counted a few times. The J gene is TRBJ2-3, the V gene TRBV28, with TRBD2 matching 8 bases. V was clipped by 3 bases and J by 6 bases; unmatched bases: 8. This CDR3 contains 15 residues. Germline V gene data show CDR1 as MDHEN and CDR2 as SYDVKM. The CDR3 sequence is CASSFSSGGHDTQYF. In nucleotides, the CDR3 is TGTGCCAGCAGTTTTTCAAGCGGGGGCCATGATACGCAGTATTTT.

In its sample, this clone was seen a few times. The rearrangement uses TRBV29-1 and TRBJ2-1; 12 bases fit TRBD2. CDR3 length: 12 amino acids. Germline V CDR1 and CDR2: SQVTM, ANQGSEA. The CDR3 coding sequence is TGCAGTCTAGCGGGAGGGCTCAATGAGCAGTTCTTC. Translated, it gives CSLAGGLNEQFF.

This clone turned up a few times. The chain joins TRBV18 to TRBJ2-1, with a tentative D call TRBD2 (5 bases). Per the germline V gene, CDR1 is KGHSH and CDR2 is LQKENI. The CDR3 has 16 amino acids. V was clipped by 0 bases and J by 0 bases, with 9 bases between them. CDR3 in amino acids: CASSPPSSSSYNEQFF. CDR3 DNA sequence: TGTGCCAGCTCACCACCGTCTAGCAGCTCCTACAATGAGCAGTTCTTC. The full variable domain, completed using reference TRBV18 and TRBJ2-1, is NAGVMQNPRHLVRRRGQEARLRCSPMKGHSHVYWYRQLPEEGLKFMVYLQKENIIDESGMPKERFSAEFPKEGPSILRIQQVVRGDSAAYFCASSPPSSSSYNEQFFGPGTRLTVL.

The table lists this clone with a few counts. The chain combines TRBV28 with TRBJ2-7; possible D gene TRBD2, 5 bases. CDR1 is MDHEN and CDR2 is SYDVKM in the germline V gene. This CDR3 is built from 11 residues. Deletions cut 4 bases from V and 6 bases from J, with 7 bases between. CDR3 DNA: TGTGCCAGCAGTTCGCGGGTCGAGCAGTACGTC. Translated, it gives CASSSRVEQYV.

As regards this clone: This same CDR3 is encoded by further DNA sequences in the sample. The chain uses TRBV7-2 and TRBJ2-5, with D unclear. Per germline, CDR1 SGHTA and CDR2 FQGNSA. The CDR3 sequence is 13 residues long. The V and J ends lost 1 base and 2 bases respectively, with 5 bases between them. CDR3 loop: CASSLVRQETQYF. CDR3 bases: TGTGCCAGCAGCTTAGTCAGACAAGAGACCCAGTACTTC.

The chain links TRBV19 to TRBJ2-1; 7 bases align to TRBD2. CDR3 length: 17 residues. The V segment lost 8 bases and the J segment 5 bases; nucleotides outside the gene matches: 18. Germline CDR1 is LNHDA and CDR2 is SQIVND (reference sequence). Here the CDR3 DNA reads TGTGCCAGTTCTCGAGGAACCCTTAGCGGGCTCCACAATGAGCAGTTCTTC. As protein: CASSRGTLSGLHNEQFF.

This clone was found a few times. The chain links TRBV9 to TRBJ1-1; 7 nucleotides match TRBD1. With 3 bases clipped from V and 1 base from J, the junction kept 3 bases outside the gene matches. The germline gives CDR1 SGDLS, CDR2 YYNGEE. The CDR3 is made up of 14 amino acids. The CDR3 DNA is TGTGCCAGCAGCGGTTACAGGGGGAACACTGAAGCTTTCTTT. Translating gives CASSGYRGNTEAFF.

The CDR3 nucleotides are TGTGCCAGCAGCTCCCAGGATGAGCAGTTCTTC. Amino acids: CASSSQDEQFF. The gene calls are TRBV28 and TRBJ2-1; D remains ambiguous. The CDR3 spans 11 residues. V lost 6 bases and J 8 bases, leaving 8 bases between the germline ends. Germline CDR1 MDHEN, CDR2 SYDVKM.